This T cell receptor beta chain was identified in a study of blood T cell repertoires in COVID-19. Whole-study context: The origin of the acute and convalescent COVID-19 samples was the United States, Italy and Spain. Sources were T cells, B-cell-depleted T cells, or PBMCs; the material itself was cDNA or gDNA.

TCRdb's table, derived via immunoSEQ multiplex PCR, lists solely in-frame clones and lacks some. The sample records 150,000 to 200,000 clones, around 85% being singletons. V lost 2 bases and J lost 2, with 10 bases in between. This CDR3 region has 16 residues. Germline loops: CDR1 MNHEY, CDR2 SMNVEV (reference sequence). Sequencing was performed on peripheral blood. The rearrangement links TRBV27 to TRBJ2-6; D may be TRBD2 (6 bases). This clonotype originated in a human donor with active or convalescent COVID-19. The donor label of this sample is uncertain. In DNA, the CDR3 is TGTGCCAGCAGTTTAGAGCGGGTACCTGGGGCCAACGTCCTGACTTTC. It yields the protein CASSLERVPGANVLTF.